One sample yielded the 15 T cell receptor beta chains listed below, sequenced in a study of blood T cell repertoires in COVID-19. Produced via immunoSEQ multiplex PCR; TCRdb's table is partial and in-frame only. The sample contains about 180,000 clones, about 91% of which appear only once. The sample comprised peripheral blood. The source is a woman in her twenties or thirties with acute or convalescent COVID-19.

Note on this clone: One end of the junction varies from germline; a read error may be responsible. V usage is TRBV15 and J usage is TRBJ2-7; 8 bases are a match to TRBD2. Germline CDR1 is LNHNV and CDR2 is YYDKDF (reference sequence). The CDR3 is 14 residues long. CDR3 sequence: CATSRDPLAGPLRF. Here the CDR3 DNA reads TGTGCCACCAGCAGAGATCCATTAGCGGGACCTCTACGCTTC.

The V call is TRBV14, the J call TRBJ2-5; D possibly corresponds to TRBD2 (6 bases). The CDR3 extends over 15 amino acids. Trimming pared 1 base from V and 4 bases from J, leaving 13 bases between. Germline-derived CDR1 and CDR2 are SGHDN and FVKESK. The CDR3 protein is CASSQGGAGGETQYF. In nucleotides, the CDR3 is TGTGCCAGCAGCCAAGGGGGAGCCGGGGGAGAGACCCAGTACTTC.

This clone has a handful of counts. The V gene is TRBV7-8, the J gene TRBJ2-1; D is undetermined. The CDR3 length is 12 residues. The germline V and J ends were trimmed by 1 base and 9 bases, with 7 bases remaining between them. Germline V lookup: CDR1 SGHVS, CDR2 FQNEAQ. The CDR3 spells CASSLEIFEQFF. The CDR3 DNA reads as TGTGCCAGCAGCTTAGAAATCTTTGAGCAGTTCTTC.

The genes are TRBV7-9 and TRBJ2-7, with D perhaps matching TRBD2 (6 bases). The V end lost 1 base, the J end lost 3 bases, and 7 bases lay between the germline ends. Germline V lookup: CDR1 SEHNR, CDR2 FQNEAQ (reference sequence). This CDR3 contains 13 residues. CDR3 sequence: CASSLGGVYEQYF. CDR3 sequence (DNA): TGTGCCAGCAGCTTAGGGGGGGTCTACGAGCAGTACTTC.

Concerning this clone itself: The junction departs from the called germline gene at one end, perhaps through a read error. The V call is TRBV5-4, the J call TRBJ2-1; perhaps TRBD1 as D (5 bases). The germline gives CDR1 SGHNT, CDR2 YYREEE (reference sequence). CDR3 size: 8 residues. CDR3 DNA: TGTGCCAGCAGCATAGGGGTCTTC. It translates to CASSIGVF.

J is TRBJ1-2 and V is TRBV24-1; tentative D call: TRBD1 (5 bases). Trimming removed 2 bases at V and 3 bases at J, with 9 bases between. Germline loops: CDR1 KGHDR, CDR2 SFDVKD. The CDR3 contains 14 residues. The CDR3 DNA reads TGTGCCACCAGTGATTCAGGGTTTCACTATGGCTACACCTTC. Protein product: CATSDSGFHYGYTF.

As DNA, the CDR3 is TGTGCCAGCAGCCCAAGGACAGATCTAGCCAAAAACATTCAGTACTTC. Its translation: CASSPRTDLAKNIQYF. This chain connects TRBV7-2 to TRBJ2-4; D possibly corresponds to TRBD1 (6 bases). The CDR3 consists of 16 residues. Germline assignment: CDR1 SGHTA and CDR2 FQGNSA. Trimming shortened V by 5 bases and J by 0 bases, and 14 bases separated the two germline ends.

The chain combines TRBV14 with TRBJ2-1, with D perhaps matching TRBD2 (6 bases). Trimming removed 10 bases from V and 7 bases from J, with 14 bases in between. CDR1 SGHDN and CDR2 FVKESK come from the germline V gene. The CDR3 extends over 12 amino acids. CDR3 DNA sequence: TGTGCCACCGGGACTCAATTGAATGAGCAGTTCTTC. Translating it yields CATGTQLNEQFF.

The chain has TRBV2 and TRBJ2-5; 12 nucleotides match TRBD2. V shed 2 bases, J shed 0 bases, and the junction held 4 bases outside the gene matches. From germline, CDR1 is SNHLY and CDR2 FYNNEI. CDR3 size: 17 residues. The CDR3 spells CASSERGTSGYQETQYF. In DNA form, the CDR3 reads TGTGCCAGCAGTGAACGGGGGACTAGCGGGTACCAAGAGACCCAGTACTTC.

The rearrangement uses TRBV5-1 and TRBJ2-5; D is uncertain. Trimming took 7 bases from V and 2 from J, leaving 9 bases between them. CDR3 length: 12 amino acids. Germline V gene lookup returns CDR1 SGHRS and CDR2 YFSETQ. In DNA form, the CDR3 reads TGCGCCAGCGCGGCTGAACAAGAGACCCAGTACTTC. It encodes CASAAEQETQYF.

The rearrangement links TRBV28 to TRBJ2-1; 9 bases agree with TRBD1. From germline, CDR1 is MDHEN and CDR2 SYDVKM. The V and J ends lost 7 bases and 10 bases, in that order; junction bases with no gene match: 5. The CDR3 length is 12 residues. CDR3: CASTLGTGEQFF. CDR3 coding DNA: TGTGCCAGCACCCTCGGGACAGGGGAGCAGTTCTTC.

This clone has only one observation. CDR3 protein: CASSSRNTEAFF. The CDR3 DNA follows: TGTGCCAGCAGTTCGAGGAACACTGAAGCTTTCTTT. The chain couples TRBV27 to TRBJ1-1, with D unclear. Trimming left V 4 bases short and J 1 base short, with 4 bases between. Germline V gene lookup returns CDR1 MNHEY and CDR2 SMNVEV (reference sequence). The CDR3 covers 12 residues.

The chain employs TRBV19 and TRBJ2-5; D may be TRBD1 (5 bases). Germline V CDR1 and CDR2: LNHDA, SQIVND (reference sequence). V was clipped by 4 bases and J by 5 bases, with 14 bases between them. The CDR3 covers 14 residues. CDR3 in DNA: TGTGCCAGTAGTAACCCAGGGATGGGGGAGACCCAGTACTTC. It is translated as CASSNPGMGETQYF.

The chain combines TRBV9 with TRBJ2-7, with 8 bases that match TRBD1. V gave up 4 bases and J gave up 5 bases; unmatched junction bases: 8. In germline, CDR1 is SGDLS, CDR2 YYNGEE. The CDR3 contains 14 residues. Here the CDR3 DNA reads TGTGCCAGCAGCCCCCAGGACAGGGTGAACGAGCAGTACTTC. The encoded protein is CASSPQDRVNEQYF.

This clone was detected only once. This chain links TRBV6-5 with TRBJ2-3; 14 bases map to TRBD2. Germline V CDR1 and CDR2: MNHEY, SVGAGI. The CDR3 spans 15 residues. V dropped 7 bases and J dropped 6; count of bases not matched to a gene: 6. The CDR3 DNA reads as TGTGCCAGCAACCCGGGACTAGCGGGAGTGGATACGCAGTATTTT. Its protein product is CASNPGLAGVDTQYF.